Given below is one TCR beta chain in context. Its antigen is still unknown. Inclusive of the bounding cysteine and phenylalanine, the CDR3 is 16 residues long. Solely the CDR3 DNA is kept, with 48 bases framed from the first base. Reading the germline V gene gives CDR1 SGHRS and CDR2 YFSETQ. The germline V and J ends show losses of 2 bases and 7 bases respectively, and no gene match explains 10 bases of the junction. In total, approximately 700 healthy bone marrow donors made up the cohort. All cohort members were sampled while nominally healthy, although unrecorded immune exposures were likely present. The donor tested CMV seropositive and was one of the 289 seropositive cohort members. A peripheral blood sample was provided by each donor, and peripheral blood mononuclear cells were used for TCR beta sequencing. The Qiagen DNeasy Blood Extraction Kit was used to extract genomic DNA from the blood cell samples.

Library generation was performed with the immunoSEQ multiplex PCR assay. A mixture of 60 forward primers for TCR Vbeta segments and 13 reverse primers for TCR Jbeta segments was used in the multiplex PCR. The CDR3 region of rearranged TCR beta genes was amplified from genomic DNA with a multiplex PCR assay. The Illumina HiSeq System was used to sequence the amplified TCR beta libraries as 87-base-pair reads. The authors processed their data as follows. Across the 700 or so repertoires, a later analysis counted 80 million or so unique TCR beta chains, around 11 million of which were shared by at least two donors. A nearest-neighbor algorithm error-corrected the raw reads and collapsed the reads into unique sequences, merging closely related sequences to remove PCR and sequencing errors. Alignment of CDR3 sequences to IMGT reference sequences was used to assign V, D and J gene segments. Each retained sequence needed at least a six-nucleotide match to both a V gene segment and a J gene segment. Rearrangements were classified as productive when the CDR3 lacked stop codons and remained in frame with V and J, and all other rearrangements were classified as non-productive. Following IMGT convention, CDR3 was defined as the stretch from the second conserved V-encoded cysteine up to the conserved J-encoded phenylalanine. The earlier analysis of a few hundred of the donors excluded sequences that lacked an unambiguous match to a single V gene segment. In an earlier analysis of some 590 of the donors, a V segment was called functional when productive rearrangements were above 56.7%, and segregating when the standard deviation between donors exceeded 5%. A statistical classification framework was built to diagnose cytomegalovirus status from the catalog of TCR beta chain sequences. In a later analysis, V and J genes were assigned by comparing TCR nucleotide sequences against IMGT/GENE-DB human TR gene sequences. The TCRdist pipeline was used in a later analysis to assign CDR3 sequences and most-parsimonious VDJ recombination scenarios. A later analysis defined each TCR beta chain by its CDR3 amino acid sequence plus V-gene family, and excluded reads lacking a unique V-gene family. In a later analysis, fewer than 600 highly shared, low-generation-probability nucleotide sequences were removed to address suspected cross-contamination and a sequencing artifact. In a later analysis, a clonal expansion index for each public chain was calculated from normalized within-repertoire ranks of inferred template counts. In a later analysis, generation probabilities were computed with a VDJ recombination model fitted to out-of-frame rearrangements, and the resulting probabilities were checked against IGoR. In a later analysis, TCR-TCR, TCR-HLA and TCR-CMV co-occurrence was scored with hypergeometric tests, and a repertoire-size bias correction was applied to TCR pairs. A later analysis estimated false discovery rates by permuting HLA or CMV assignments 20 times. In a later analysis, co-occurring TCRs were grouped with DBSCAN, and TCRdist sequence similarity was added when clustering was performed within HLA-allele-positive subsets. Repertoires with fewer than 30,000 or more than 120,000 public chains, plus five repertoires with anomalous nucleotide sharing, were excluded from co-occurrence clustering. TCRdb stores this immuneACCESS table with in-frame sequences only. Part of the clones is absent; in the studies checked, under half of the shortfall reflects unresolved V genes, and no reason is known for the rest. The V and J calls and clone size are taken from that table; D and trimming were inferred from the DNA. The sample table includes about 88,000 clones. 5.5% of the sample is in the top ten clones.

The data were obtained in a study of cytomegalovirus exposure and HLA in healthy donors (dated by TCRdb to the late 2010s). Broadly, across the study: According to an earlier analysis of 550 to 750 of the donors, about 179 million T cells yielded 117 million unique TCR beta sequences and around 300 Gb of sequence data. Using immunosequencing, the study profiled T cell repertoires from about 610 subjects and related those repertoires to cytomegalovirus serostatus. Alongside the repertoire data, information on donor age, sex, ethnicity and CMV serostatus was compiled. A later analysis re-examined previously published TCR beta repertoires from roughly 720 donors and added high-resolution HLA genotyping to investigate patterns of TCR occurrence. Typing coverage differed by locus: A, B, C, DRB1 and DQB1 were typed in roughly 620-630 donors, DQA1 in approximately 520, DPA1 in 600 to 610, and DPB1 in 400 to 490. A later genetic analysis took genome-wide SNP genotypes for about three fifths of the roughly 700 donors and used that subset as a discovery cohort. Of the approximately 400 genotyped donors, more than 75% were placed in the genetic ancestry cluster associated with self-reported Caucasian donors. In addition to the first cohort of 650 to 800 subjects, a separate validation cohort of 120 different subjects was used. All discovery cohort repertoires had been generated on a single sequencing platform. Among about 400 genotyped donors of the cohort, an average of roughly 230,000 unique TCR beta nucleotide sequences was sequenced per donor, of which 15% to 20% were non-productive. Approximately 300 gigabases of sequencing data and tens of millions of unique TCR sequences were included in an early release covering roughly 700 HLA-typed donors. An earlier analysis of 500 to 650 of the donors applied high-throughput TCR beta sequencing to assess whether each TCR beta V gene segment acted as functional or pseudogenic. The study was designed to test whether signatures of past pathogen exposure could be identified by cataloging public T cell receptors. Roughly 5 DR-DQ haplotypes were handled as single units for association and clustering, since linkage in the cohort was strong. Class I and class II HLA loci were covered by the typing at four-digit resolution. To predict cytomegalovirus infection status, the study combined high-throughput TCR immunosequencing, statistical association of individual TCRs with disease status, and machine learning. Rather than using new phenotypic data, the later analysis identified candidate immune exposures from TCR beta sequences and from how often those sequences occurred across donors. General study outcomes and caveats: Some IMGT-functional V segments, including TRBV6-2 and TRBV6-3, could not be distinguished by the 87-base-pair reads and were therefore excluded. An earlier analysis of around 540 of the donors showed that most TCR beta V segments appeared in productive rearrangements either about 87% or about 30% of the time, which broadly matched IMGT annotations. Cytomegalovirus status was reported to be diagnosed by the classifier with high specificity and sensitivity in both the original and validation cohorts. The authors suggested that the approach could potentially be generalized to other disease states and immunological phenotypes. Sequencing depth was assumed to be roughly uniform across donors in the presence/absence analyses, though that assumption may not hold. Compared with equally common non-associated chains, HLA-associated TCR beta chains in a later analysis were more clonally expanded and had lower generation probabilities. A later analysis found that TCR association rates varied across HLA loci, with DRB1 alleles showing the most associated TCRs and HLA-C alleles the fewest. Most TCR sequences were observed very rarely across donors, whereas some public TCRs were present in many individuals. In a later analysis, over 15,000 TCR beta sequences were associated with specific HLA alleles at a false discovery rate of 0.05. A total of roughly 160 TCR beta chains were listed by the study as associated with cytomegalovirus. In vitro tests confirmed that three of the cytomegalovirus-associated TCR beta chains recognize cytomegalovirus antigens. HLA typing was unavailable for some donors at each locus, so association tests used only the typed subset. A further reported finding was that TCR beta sequences accurately predicted the HLA-A and HLA-B alleles for most subjects in the first cohort. Strong co-occurrence of HLA alleles, especially DR and DQ, made assigning TCR associations to individual alleles difficult. Roughly 17 rarely observed V segments, including chromosome 9 orphons, were excluded from the earlier analysis of approximately 500 of the donors because counts were too low. In this cohort, only TCR beta chains were sequenced, and detectable features were limited by the absence of alpha or paired-chain data. V-gene and J-gene trimming of TCR beta chains was associated with a missense DCLRE1C variant in a later genetic analysis, and the association was replicated in an independent cohort. Immune exposure information for the cohort was limited to CMV serostatus. A group of highly shared sequence variants was considered likely to be a technical artifact of the sequencing pipeline. Linkage disequilibrium might explain the correlated functional status among segregating V segments, but an unknown experimental factor could not be ruled out. Several of the top co-occurrence clusters appeared to be linked to parvovirus B19, influenza, CMV and Epstein-Barr virus, according to a later analysis. According to a later genetic analysis, donors in an Asian-associated ancestry cluster had fewer N-insertions in productive TCRs than the approximately 630-donor mean. A later analysis found that most CMV-associated TCR beta chains appeared HLA-restricted, with HLA associations seemingly driven largely by CMV exposure.

Recombination joined TRBV5-1 with TRBJ1-2, and 11 junctional nucleotides match TRBD1. This TCR derives from a girl aged 5 to 17 in good health and CMV-seropositive. The sample consisted of PBMCs. This receptor carries the CDR3 CASSFVPGQGAPGYTF. The DNA sequence follows: TGCGCCAGCAGCTTTGTACCCGGACAGGGGGCGCCTGGCTACACCTTC.